Listed here are 9 T cell receptor beta chains from one sample, sequenced in a study of T cells in localized non-small cell lung cancer. The method was immunoSEQ multiplex PCR; TCRdb's version includes in-frame clones alone and lacks a portion of them. The sample shows 50,000 to 70,000 clones, about four fifths of them seen only once. Sequencing used PBMCs, obtained before any cancer treatment. These receptors were taken from a man aged 40 to 70 with stage II lung adenocarcinoma.

This clone was detected ten times or more. The J gene is TRBJ2-2, the V gene TRBV30, with D perhaps matching TRBD2 (5 bases). Trimming shortened V by 0 bases and J by 8 bases, and 7 bases separated the two germline ends. Germline V CDR1 and CDR2: GTSNPN, SVGIG (reference sequence). The CDR3 extends over 12 amino acids. In DNA form, the CDR3 reads TGTGCCTGGAGTGTCTCGGGGGGGGAGCTGTTTTTT. Its translation: CAWSVSGGELFF.

This chain links TRBV30 with TRBJ1-2; a weak D match, TRBD1 (6 bases). Germline loops: CDR1 GTSNPN, CDR2 SVGIG (reference sequence). The V gene lost 3 bases and the J gene lost 4 bases, with 12 bases spanning the gap. The CDR3 totals 13 residues. The CDR3 region is CAWSGLQGYGYTF. The CDR3 nucleotides are TGTGCCTGGAGCGGGTTACAGGGCTATGGCTACACCTTC.

V gene TRBV28 combines with J gene TRBJ1-4; 8 bases are a match to TRBD1. CDR1 MDHEN and CDR2 SYDVKM come from the germline V gene. J lost 7 bases, V lost 2 bases, and 6 bases had no gene match. The CDR3 extends over 15 amino acids. CDR3 sequence reads: CASSLNGRGLEKLFF. The CDR3 coding sequence is TGTGCCAGCAGTTTAAACGGCAGGGGGCTTGAAAAACTGTTTTTT.

This clone showed up just a few times. V gene TRBV5-1 combines with J gene TRBJ2-7; 9 nucleotides agree with TRBD1. Per the germline V gene, CDR1 is SGHRS and CDR2 is YFSETQ. The V segment lost 0 bases and the J segment 2 bases; nucleotides outside the gene matches: 9. CDR3 length: 17 amino acids. Here the CDR3 reads CASSLAMDRGLTYEQYF. CDR3 in DNA: TGCGCCAGCAGCTTGGCCATGGACAGGGGTTTAACCTACGAGCAGTACTTC.

The gene calls are TRBV4-1 and TRBJ2-7; D remains ambiguous. There are 13 residues in the CDR3. Germline V gene data show CDR1 as MGHRA and CDR2 as YSYEKL. Trimming removed 0 bases from V and 8 bases from J, with 11 bases in between. The CDR3 sequence is CASSQEPLSKQYF. The CDR3 DNA reads TGCGCCAGCAGCCAAGAGCCCCTCTCCAAGCAGTACTTC.

This clone was found once. The CDR3 spells CASSQVGQGSNTEAFF. CDR3 nucleotide sequence: TGCGCCAGCAGCCAAGTAGGACAGGGATCGAACACTGAAGCTTTCTTT. This chain joins TRBV4-3 and TRBJ1-1; the match to TRBD1 covers 8 bases. Germline assignment: CDR1 LGHNA and CDR2 YSLEER. Germline trimming cut 1 base from V and 1 base from J; bases unmatched to any gene: 5. The CDR3 sequence is 16 residues long.

The chain links TRBV6-1 to TRBJ1-1; TRBD1 is a possible D gene (5 bases). This CDR3 region has 14 residues. Germline V gene lookup returns CDR1 MNHNS and CDR2 SASEGT. The V gene lost 5 bases and the J gene lost 6 bases, with 16 bases spanning the gap. The chain's CDR3 is CASSSWDVEAEAFF. Here the CDR3 DNA reads TGTGCCAGCAGTTCTTGGGACGTCGAAGCTGAAGCTTTCTTT.

The chain combines TRBV29-1 with TRBJ2-7, with TRBD1 matching over 8 bases. V lost 1 base and J lost 5; bases outside the gene matches: 13. CDR3 length: 16 amino acids. The V gene's germline CDR1 is SQVTM and CDR2 ANQGSEA. The CDR3 nucleotides are TGCAGCGTTGAAGGGGGGTTCGGACAGGGAGAGGACGAGCAGTACTTC. It translates to CSVEGGFGQGEDEQYF.

Only a few counts were recorded for this clone. The J gene is TRBJ1-6, the V gene TRBV7-2; D is uncertain. V shed 3 bases and J shed 5 bases, with 8 bases lying between them. Germline V gene lookup returns CDR1 SGHTA and CDR2 FQGNSA. CDR3 length equals 14 residues. CDR3 in amino acids: CASSFTADNSPLHF. CDR3 nucleotides: TGTGCCAGCAGCTTTACAGCTGATAATTCACCCCTCCACTTT.